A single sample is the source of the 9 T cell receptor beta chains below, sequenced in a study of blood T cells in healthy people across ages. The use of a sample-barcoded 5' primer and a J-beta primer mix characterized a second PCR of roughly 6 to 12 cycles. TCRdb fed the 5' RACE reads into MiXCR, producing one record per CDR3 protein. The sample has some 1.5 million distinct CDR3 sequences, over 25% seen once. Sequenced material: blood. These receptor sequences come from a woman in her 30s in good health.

The CDR3 DNA reads TGCAGTGCAGGGGTGGTGGGGGGCTCCTACAATGAGCAGTTCTTC. It specifies CSAGVVGGSYNEQFF. The chain uses TRBV20-1 and TRBJ2-1; tentative D call: TRBD2 (6 bases). This CDR3 region has 15 residues. Germline CDR1 is DFQATT and CDR2 is SNEGSKA (reference sequence). V dropped 6 bases and J dropped 0 bases, with 15 bases sitting between them.

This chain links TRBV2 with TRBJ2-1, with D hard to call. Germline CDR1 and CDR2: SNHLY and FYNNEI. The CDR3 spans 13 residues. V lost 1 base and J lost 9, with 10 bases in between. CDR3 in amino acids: CASSEGSAGEQFF. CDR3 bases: TGTGCCAGCAGTGAAGGGTCAGCAGGTGAGCAGTTCTTC.

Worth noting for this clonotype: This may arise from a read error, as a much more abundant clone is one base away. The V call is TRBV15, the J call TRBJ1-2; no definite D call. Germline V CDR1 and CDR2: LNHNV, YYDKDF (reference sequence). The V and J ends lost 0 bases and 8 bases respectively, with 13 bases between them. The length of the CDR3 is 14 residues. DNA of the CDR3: TGTGCCACCAGCAGAGAGGGGTTTTCTGACGGCTACACCTTC. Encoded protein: CATSREGFSDGYTF.

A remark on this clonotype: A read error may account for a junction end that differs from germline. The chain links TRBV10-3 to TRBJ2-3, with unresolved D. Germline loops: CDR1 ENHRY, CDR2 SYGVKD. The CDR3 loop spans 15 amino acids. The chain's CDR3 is CAISEGRVSTATQYF. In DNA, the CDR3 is TGTGCCATCAGTGAGGGAAGGGTGAGCACAGCTACGCAGTATTTT.

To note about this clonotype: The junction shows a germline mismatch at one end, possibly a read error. CDR3 nucleotides: TGTGCCGGCAGCTTGGCCGCGCGGCTTCCTAACAATGAGCAGTTCTTC. It translates to CAGSLAARLPNNEQFF. The chain combines TRBV5-4 with TRBJ2-1; D not resolved. CDR1 SGHNT and CDR2 YYREEE come from the germline V gene (reference sequence). The CDR3 runs 16 residues.

In DNA, the CDR3 is TGTGCCAGCTCACCACCTGATACAGCGAGGCCCCAGCATTTT. It specifies CASSPPDTARPQHF. V usage is TRBV18 and J usage is TRBJ1-5; D unresolved. V was clipped by 0 bases and J by 9 bases, with 12 bases between them. The CDR3 is 14 amino acids. Germline assignment: CDR1 KGHSH and CDR2 LQKENI. Using reference TRBV18 and TRBJ1-5 for the parts outside the CDR3, the full variable domain is NAGVMQNPRHLVRRRGQEARLRCSPMKGHSHVYWYRQLPEEGLKFMVYLQKENIIDESGMPKERFSAEFPKEGPSILRIQQVVRGDSAAYFCASSPPDTARPQHFGDGTRLSIL.

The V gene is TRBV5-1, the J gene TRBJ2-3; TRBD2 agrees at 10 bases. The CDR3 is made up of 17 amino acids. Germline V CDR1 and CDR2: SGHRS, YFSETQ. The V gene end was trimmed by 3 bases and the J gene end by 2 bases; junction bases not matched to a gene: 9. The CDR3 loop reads CASSSMTSGLDTDTQYF. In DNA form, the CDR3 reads TGCGCCAGCAGCTCCATGACTAGCGGGCTAGACACAGATACGCAGTATTTT.

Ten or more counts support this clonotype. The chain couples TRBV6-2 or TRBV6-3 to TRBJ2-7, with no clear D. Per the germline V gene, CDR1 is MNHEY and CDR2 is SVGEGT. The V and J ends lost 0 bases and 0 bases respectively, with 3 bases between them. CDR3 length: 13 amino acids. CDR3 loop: CASSYSRSYEQYF. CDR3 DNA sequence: TGTGCCAGCAGTTACTCCCGCTCCTACGAGCAGTACTTC.

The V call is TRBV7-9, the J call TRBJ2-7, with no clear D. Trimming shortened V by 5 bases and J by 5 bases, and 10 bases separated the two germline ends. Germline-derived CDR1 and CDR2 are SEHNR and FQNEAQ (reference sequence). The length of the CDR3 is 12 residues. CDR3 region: CASSHQLDEQYF. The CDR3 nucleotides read TGTGCCAGCAGCCACCAGCTGGACGAGCAGTACTTC. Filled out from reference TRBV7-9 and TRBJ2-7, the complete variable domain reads DTGVSQNPRHKITKRGQNVTFRCDPISEHNRLYWYRQTLGQGPEFLTYFQNEAQLEKSRLLSDRFSAERPKGSFSTLEIQRTEQGDSAMYLCASSHQLDEQYFGPGTRLTVT.